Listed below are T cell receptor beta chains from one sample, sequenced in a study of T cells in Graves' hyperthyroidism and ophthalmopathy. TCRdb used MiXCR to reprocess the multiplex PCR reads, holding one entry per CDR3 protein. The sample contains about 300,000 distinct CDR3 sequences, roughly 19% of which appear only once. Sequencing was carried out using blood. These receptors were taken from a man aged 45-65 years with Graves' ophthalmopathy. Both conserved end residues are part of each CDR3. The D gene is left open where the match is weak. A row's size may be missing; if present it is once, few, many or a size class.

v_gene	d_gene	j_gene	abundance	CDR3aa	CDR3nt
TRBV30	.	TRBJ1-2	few	CAWSVSPDGYTF	TGTGCCTGGAGTGTAAGTCCAGATGGCTACACCTTC
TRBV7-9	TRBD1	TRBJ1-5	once	CAGSPGTGNQPQHF	TGTGCCGGCAGCCCAGGGACAGGGAACCAGCCCCAGCATTTT
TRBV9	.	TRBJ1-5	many	CASSVSGGDQPQHF	TGTGCCAGCAGCGTGAGCGGAGGCGATCAGCCCCAGCATTTT
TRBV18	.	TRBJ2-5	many	CASSPDKETQYF	TGTGCCAGCTCACCGGATAAAGAGACCCAGTACTTC
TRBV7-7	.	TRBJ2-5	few	CASSLGWTAQETQYF	TGTGCTAGCAGCTTAGGATGGACGGCACAAGAGACCCAGTACTTC
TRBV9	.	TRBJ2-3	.	CASSVAVSGSWGGRTDTQYF	TGTGCCAGCAGCGTAGCTGTATCGGGTTCGTGGGGCGGACGCACAGATACGCAGTATTTT
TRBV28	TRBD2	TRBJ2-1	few	CASTGNSGHNEQFF	TGTGCCAGCACCGGGAATAGCGGGCACAATGAGCAGTTCTTC
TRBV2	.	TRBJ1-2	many	CASSDKGEGYGYTF	TGTGCCAGCAGCGACAAGGGCGAGGGCTATGGCTACACCTTC
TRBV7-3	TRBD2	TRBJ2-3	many	CASSSPTSGRATDTQYF	TGTGCCAGCAGCTCCCCCACTAGCGGGAGGGCCACAGATACGCAGTATTTT
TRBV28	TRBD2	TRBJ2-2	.	CASSSPGLVGAGELFF	TGTGCCAGCAGTTCGCCGGGACTAGTTGGGGCCGGGGAGCTGTTTTTT
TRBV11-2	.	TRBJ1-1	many	CASSLQLNMNTEAFF	TGTGCCAGCAGCTTACAACTGAACATGAACACTGAAGCTTTCTTT
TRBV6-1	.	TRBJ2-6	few	CASSGPSPSGANVLTF	TGTGCCAGCAGTGGCCCCTCTCCCTCTGGGGCCAACGTCCTGACTTTC
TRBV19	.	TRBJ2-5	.	CASSIGQRYQETQYF	TGTGCCAGTAGTATTGGTCAGCGCTACCAAGAGACCCAGTACTTC
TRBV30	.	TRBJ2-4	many	CAWRGPGTGGAKNIQYF	TGTGCCTGGAGGGGACCCGGGACTGGGGGAGCCAAAAACATTCAGTACTTC
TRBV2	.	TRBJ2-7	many	CASSVQSYEQYF	TGTGCCAGCAGTGTACAGTCCTACGAGCAGTACTTC
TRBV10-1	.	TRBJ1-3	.	CATLISTSGNTIYF	TGCGCCACCCTTATATCTACAAGTGGAAACACCATATATTTT
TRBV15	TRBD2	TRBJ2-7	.	CATSRDFTAGVSEQYF	TGTGCCACCAGCCGAGATTTTACAGCGGGAGTAAGCGAGCAGTACTTC
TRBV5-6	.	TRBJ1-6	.	CASSFPGGVNSPLHF	TGTGCCAGCAGCTTCCCCGGGGGGGTAAATTCACCCCTCCACTTT
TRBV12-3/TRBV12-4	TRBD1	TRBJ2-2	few	CASSFVRGQGRVWTGELFF	TGTGCCAGCAGTTTTGTTAGAGGACAGGGGAGGGTCTGGACCGGGGAGCTGTTTTTT
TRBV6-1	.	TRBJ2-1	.	CASRLDPGSSYNEQFF	TGTGCCAGCAGGCTGGACCCGGGGAGCTCCTACAATGAGCAGTTCTTC
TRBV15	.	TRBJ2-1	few	CATQTDSSYNEQFF	TGTGCCACCCAAACGGATAGCTCCTACAATGAGCAGTTCTTC
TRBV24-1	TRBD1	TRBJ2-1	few	CATSDSGRGLSNEQFF	TGTGCCACCAGTGATTCGGGCAGGGGGCTTTCCAATGAGCAGTTCTTC
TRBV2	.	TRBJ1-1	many	CASTPDGGNTEAFF	TGTGCCAGCACCCCCGACGGGGGGAACACTGAAGCTTTCTTT
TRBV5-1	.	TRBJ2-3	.	CASSLGGGGPTDTQYF	TGCGCCAGCAGCTTGGGAGGGGGAGGGCCAACAGATACGCAGTATTTT
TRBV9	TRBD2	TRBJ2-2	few	CASSALGLAANTGELFF	TGTGCCAGCAGCGCCCTCGGACTAGCGGCGAACACCGGGGAGCTGTTTTTT
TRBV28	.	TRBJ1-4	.	CASSWGDEKLFF	TGTGCCAGCAGTTGGGGGGATGAAAAACTGTTTTTT
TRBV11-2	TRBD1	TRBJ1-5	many	CASSFGGTAYSNQPQHF	TGTGCCAGCAGCTTTGGCGGGACAGCCTATAGCAATCAGCCCCAGCATTTT
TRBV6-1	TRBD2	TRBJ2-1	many	CASSLQIAGGPGNEQFF	TGTGCCAGCAGTTTACAAATAGCGGGAGGGCCCGGCAATGAGCAGTTCTTC
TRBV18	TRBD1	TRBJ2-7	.	CASSRTGTGLPYEQYF	TGTGCCAGCTCACGTACCGGGACAGGACTTCCCTACGAGCAGTACTTC
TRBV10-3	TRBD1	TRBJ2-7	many	CAIRGGQGGGEQYF	TGTGCCATCAGGGGGGGACAGGGCGGCGGCGAGCAGTACTTC
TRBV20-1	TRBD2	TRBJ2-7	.	CSARPDAGGEQYF	TGCAGTGCTAGACCTGATGCGGGAGGCGAGCAGTACTTC
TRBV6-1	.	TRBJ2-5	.	CASSEATGTQETQYF	TGTGCCAGCAGTGAAGCTACCGGGACACAAGAGACCCAGTACTTC
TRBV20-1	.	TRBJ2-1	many	CTPSGFRGSKGYNEQFF	TGCACCCCTTCAGGGTTCCGGGGGAGTAAGGGATACAATGAGCAGTTCTTC
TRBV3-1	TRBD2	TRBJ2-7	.	CASSQRASGRAGEQYF	TGTGCCAGCAGCCAAAGGGCTAGCGGGAGGGCTGGCGAGCAGTACTTC
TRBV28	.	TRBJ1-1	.	CASSLLGGTEALF	TGTGCCAGCAGTTTATTGGGGGGGACTGAAGCTCTCTTT
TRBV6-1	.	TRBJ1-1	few	CASSTPTDTEAFF	TGTGCCAGCAGTACACCGACAGACACTGAAGCTTTCTTT
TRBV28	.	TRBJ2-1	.	CASSLKGRLEQFF	TGTGCCAGCAGTTTAAAAGGCCGGCTTGAGCAGTTCTTC
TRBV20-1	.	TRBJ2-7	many	CSARMPQALEQYF	TGCAGTGCTAGAATGCCCCAGGCCCTCGAGCAGTACTTC
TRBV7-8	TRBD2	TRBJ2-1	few	CASSPGTSEPNEQFF	TGTGCCAGCAGCCCAGGGACTAGCGAGCCCAATGAGCAGTTCTTC